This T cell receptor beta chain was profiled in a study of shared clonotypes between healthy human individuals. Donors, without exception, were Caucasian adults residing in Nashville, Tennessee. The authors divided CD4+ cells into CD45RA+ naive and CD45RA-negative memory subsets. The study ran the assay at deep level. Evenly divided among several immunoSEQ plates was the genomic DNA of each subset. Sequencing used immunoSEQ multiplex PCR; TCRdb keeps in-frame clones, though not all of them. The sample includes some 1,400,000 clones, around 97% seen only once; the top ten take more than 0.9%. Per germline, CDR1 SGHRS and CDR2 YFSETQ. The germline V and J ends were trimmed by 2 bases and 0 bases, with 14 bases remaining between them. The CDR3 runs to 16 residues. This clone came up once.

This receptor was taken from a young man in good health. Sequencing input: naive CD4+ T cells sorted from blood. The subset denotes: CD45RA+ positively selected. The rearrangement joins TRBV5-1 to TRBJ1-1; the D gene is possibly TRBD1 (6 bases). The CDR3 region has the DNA TGCGCCAGCAGCTTCGTCTCGGGGGCTTTGAACACTGAAGCTTTCTTT. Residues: CASSFVSGALNTEAFF.